This T cell receptor beta chain was sequenced for a study of T cell changes during pregnancy in multiple sclerosis. The CDR3 extends over 14 amino acids. Trimming removed 9 bases from V and 4 bases from J; junction bases left unmatched: 8. Germline CDR1 reads LNHDA; CDR2 reads SQIVND (reference sequence). Here immunoSEQ multiplex PCR was the method, and the copy in TCRdb shows in-frame clones only, minus some. The sample lists 45,000 to 50,000 clones, 94% occurring once. V gene TRBV19 combines with J gene TRBJ1-5; 8 bases agree with TRBD1. The receptor was derived from a female donor with multiple sclerosis, enrolled in a pregnancy study. The material was CD8+ T cells from peripheral blood mononuclear cells, obtained before pregnancy. The CDR3 spells CASGRRQGNQPQHF. The CDR3 DNA sequence: TGTGCCAGCGGGCGGCGACAGGGGAATCAGCCCCAGCATTTT.